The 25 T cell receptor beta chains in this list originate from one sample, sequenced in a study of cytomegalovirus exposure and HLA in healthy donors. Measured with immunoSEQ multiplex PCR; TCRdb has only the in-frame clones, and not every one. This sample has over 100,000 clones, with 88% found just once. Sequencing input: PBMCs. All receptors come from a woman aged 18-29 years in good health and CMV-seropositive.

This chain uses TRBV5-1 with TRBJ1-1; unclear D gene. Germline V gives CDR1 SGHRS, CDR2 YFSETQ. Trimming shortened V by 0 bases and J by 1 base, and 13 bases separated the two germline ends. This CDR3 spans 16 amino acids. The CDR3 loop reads CASSLDTVPANTEAFF. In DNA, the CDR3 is TGCGCCAGCAGCTTGGACACAGTCCCTGCGAACACTGAAGCTTTCTTT.

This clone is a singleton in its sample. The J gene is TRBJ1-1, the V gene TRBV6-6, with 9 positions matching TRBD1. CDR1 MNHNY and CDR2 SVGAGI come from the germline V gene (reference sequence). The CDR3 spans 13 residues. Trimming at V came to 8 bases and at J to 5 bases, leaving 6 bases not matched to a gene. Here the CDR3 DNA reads TGTGCCAGCTACCCACAGGGGGCTACTGAAGCTTTCTTT. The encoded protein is CASYPQGATEAFF.

The CDR3 DNA reads as TGTGCCAGCAGCGTAGGAAGTAGCCCTCACTCTGGGGCCAACGTCCTGACTTTC. This encodes CASSVGSSPHSGANVLTF. This rearrangement joins TRBV9 to TRBJ2-6; no clear D gene. V was pared by 0 bases and J by 0 bases, with 13 bases between. CDR1 is SGDLS, CDR2 YYNGEE, per germline. The CDR3 sequence is 18 residues long.

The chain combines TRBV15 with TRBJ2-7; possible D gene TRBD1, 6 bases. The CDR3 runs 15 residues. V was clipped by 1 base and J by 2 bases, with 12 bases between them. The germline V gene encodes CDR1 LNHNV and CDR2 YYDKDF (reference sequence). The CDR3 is CATSRGTVGPYEQYF. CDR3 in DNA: TGTGCCACCAGCAGAGGGACAGTCGGGCCCTACGAGCAGTACTTC. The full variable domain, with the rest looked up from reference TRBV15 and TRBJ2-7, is DAMVIQNPRYQVTQFGKPVTLSCSQTLNHNVMYWYQQKSSQAPKLLFHYYDKDFNNEADTPDNFQSRRPNTSFCFLDIRSPGLGDTAMYLCATSRGTVGPYEQYFGPGTRLTVT.

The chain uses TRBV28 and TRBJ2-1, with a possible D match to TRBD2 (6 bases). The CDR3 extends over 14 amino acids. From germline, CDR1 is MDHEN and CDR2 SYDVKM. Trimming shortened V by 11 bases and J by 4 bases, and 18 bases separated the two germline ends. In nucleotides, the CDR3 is TGTGCCGTTGGCCCGGCTAGCGCGTACAATGAGCAGTTCTTC. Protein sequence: CAVGPASAYNEQFF.

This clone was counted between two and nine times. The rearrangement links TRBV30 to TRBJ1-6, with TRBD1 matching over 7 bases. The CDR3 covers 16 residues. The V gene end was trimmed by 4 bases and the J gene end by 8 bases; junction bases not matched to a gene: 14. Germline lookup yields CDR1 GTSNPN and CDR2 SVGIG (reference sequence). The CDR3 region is CAWNFGQASRDSPLHF. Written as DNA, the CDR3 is TGTGCCTGGAATTTTGGACAGGCGAGTAGGGATTCACCCCTCCACTTT.

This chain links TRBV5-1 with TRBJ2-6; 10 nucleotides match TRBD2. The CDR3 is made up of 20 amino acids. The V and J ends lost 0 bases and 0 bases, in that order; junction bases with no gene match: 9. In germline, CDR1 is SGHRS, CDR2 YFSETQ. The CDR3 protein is CASSLGLAGGLGSGANVLTF. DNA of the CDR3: TGCGCCAGCAGCTTGGGACTAGCGGGTGGGCTCGGCTCTGGGGCCAACGTCCTGACTTTC.

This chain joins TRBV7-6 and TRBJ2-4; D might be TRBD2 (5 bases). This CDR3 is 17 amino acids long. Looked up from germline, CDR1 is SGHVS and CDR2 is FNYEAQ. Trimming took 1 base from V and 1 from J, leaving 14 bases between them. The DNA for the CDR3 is TGTGCCAGCAGCTTAGGAGGATTGCGGGCGGCCAAAAACATTCAGTACTTC. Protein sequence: CASSLGGLRAAKNIQYF. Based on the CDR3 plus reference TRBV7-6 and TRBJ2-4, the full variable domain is GAGVSQSPRYKVTKRGQDVALRCDPISGHVSLYWYRQALGQGPEFLTYFNYEAQQDKSGLPNDRFSAERPEGSISTLTIQRTEQRDSAMYRCASSLGGLRAAKNIQYFGAGTRLSVL.

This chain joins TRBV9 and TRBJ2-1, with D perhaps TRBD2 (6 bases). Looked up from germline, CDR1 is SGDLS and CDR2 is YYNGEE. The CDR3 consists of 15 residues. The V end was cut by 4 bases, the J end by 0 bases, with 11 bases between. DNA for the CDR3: TGTGCCAGCAGCCCGGGAGCCAACTCCTACAATGAGCAGTTCTTC. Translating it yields CASSPGANSYNEQFF.

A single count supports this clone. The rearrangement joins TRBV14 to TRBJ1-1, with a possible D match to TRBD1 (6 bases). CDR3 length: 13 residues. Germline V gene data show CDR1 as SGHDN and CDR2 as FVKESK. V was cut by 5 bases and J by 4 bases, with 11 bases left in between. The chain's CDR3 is CASSYRVLTEAFF. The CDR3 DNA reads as TGTGCCAGCAGCTACAGGGTTCTCACTGAAGCTTTCTTT.

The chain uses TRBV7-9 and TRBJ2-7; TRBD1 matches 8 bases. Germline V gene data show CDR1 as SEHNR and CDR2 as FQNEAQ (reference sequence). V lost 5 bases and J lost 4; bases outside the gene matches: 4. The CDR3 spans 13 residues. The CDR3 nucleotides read TGTGCCAGCAGCCCCCAGGGGGCTTACGAGCAGTACTTC. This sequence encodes CASSPQGAYEQYF.

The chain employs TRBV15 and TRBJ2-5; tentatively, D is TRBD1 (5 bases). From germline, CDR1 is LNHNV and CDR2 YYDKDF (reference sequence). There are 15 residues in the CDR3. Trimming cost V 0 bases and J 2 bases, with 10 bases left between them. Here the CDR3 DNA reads TGTGCCACCAGCAGAGACCAGGGTCCACAAGAGACCCAGTACTTC. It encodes CATSRDQGPQETQYF.

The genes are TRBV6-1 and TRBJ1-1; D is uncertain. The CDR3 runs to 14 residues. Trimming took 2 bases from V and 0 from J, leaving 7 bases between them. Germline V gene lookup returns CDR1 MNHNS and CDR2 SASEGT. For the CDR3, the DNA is TGTGCCAGCAGTGAACCGGGATTGAACACTGAAGCTTTCTTT. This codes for CASSEPGLNTEAFF.

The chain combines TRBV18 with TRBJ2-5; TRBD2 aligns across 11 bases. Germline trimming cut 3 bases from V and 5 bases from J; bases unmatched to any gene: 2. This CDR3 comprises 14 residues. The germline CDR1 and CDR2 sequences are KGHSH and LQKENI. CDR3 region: CASSPSSGGETQYF. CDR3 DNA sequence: TGTGCCAGCTCACCGTCTAGCGGGGGGGAGACCCAGTACTTC.

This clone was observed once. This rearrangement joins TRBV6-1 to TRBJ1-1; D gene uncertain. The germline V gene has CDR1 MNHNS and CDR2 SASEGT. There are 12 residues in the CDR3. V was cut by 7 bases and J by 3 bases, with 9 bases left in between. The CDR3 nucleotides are TGTGCCAGCAATTTACGGTACACTGAAGCTTTCTTT. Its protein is CASNLRYTEAFF.

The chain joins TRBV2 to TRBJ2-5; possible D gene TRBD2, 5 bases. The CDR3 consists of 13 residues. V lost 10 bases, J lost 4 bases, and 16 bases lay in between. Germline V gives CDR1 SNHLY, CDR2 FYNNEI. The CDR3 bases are TGTGCCACCAGAACGGGAACCACAGAGACCCAGTACTTC. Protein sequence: CATRTGTTETQYF.

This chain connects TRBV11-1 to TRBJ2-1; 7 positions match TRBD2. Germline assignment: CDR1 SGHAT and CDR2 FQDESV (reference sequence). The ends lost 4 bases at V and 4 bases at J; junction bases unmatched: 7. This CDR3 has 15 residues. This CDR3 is CASSSAWGGYNEQFF. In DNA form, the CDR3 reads TGTGCCAGCAGCTCCGCTTGGGGGGGTTACAATGAGCAGTTCTTC.

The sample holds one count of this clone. The CDR3 DNA sequence: TGCGCCAGCAGCGGCAGGGGGCCCGCAGATACGCAGTATTTT. Amino acids: CASSGRGPADTQYF. The rearrangement uses TRBV5-1 and TRBJ2-3, with 8 positions matching TRBD1. The V and J ends lost 4 bases and 4 bases, in that order; junction bases with no gene match: 5. Per the germline V gene, CDR1 is SGHRS and CDR2 is YFSETQ. This CDR3 spans 14 amino acids.

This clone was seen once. The DNA for the CDR3 is TGTGCCAGCAGCCCTAGACAGGCGAACACCGGGGAGCTGTTTTTT. Translation: CASSPRQANTGELFF. J is TRBJ2-2 and V is TRBV7-9; D perhaps matches TRBD1 (6 bases). CDR1 is SEHNR and CDR2 is FQNEAQ in the germline V gene (reference sequence). V lost 5 bases to trimming and J lost 0 bases, with 10 bases between them. This CDR3 contains 15 residues.

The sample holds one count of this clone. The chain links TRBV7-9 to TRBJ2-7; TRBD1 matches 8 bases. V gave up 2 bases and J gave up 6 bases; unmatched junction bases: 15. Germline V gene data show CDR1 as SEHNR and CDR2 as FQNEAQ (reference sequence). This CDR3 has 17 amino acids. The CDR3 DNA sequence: TGTGCCAGCAGCTTATCTTATTTACAGGGGGTAGCTACCGAGCAGTACTTC. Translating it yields CASSLSYLQGVATEQYF.

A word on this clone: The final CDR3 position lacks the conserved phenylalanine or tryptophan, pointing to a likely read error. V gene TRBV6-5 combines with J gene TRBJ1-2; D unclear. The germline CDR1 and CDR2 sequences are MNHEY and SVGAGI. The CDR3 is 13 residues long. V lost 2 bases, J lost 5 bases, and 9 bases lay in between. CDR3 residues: CASSYAGPYGYTL. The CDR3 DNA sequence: TGTGCCAGCAGTTACGCGGGCCCATATGGCTACACCCTC.

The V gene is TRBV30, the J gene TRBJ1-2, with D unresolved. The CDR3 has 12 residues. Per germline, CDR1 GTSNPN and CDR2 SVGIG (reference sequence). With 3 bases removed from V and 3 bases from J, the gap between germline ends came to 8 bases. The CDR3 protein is CAWSNEHYGYTF. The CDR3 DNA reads TGTGCCTGGAGCAACGAGCACTATGGCTACACCTTC.

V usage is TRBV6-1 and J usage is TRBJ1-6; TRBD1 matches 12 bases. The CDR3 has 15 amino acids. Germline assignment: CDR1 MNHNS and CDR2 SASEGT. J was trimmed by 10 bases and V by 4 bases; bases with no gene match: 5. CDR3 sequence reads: CASSGGQGARSPLHF. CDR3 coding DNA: TGTGCCAGCAGTGGGGGACAGGGGGCTCGATCACCCCTCCACTTT.

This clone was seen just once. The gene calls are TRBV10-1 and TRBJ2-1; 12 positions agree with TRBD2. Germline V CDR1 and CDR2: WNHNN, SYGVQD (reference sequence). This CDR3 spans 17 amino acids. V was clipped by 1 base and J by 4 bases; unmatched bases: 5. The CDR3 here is CASSELGLAGRYNEQFF. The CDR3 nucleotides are TGCGCCAGCAGTGAGTTAGGACTAGCGGGAAGGTACAATGAGCAGTTCTTC.

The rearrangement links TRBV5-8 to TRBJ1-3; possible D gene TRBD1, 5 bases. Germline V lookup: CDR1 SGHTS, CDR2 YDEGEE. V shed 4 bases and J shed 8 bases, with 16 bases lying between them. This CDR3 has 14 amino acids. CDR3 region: CASSPRVGGDTIYF. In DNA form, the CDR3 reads TGTGCCAGCAGCCCGCGTGTGGGGGGAGACACCATATATTTT.